These T cell receptor beta chains were read from a single sample in a study of technical replicates of blood from several donors. The method was immunoSEQ multiplex PCR; TCRdb's version includes in-frame clones alone and lacks a portion of them. The table includes 80,000 or so clones, approximately 94% detected once. Sequences were obtained from T cells isolated from PBMCs. The source is a human donor in good health. Each CDR3 is given with its conserved first and last residue. D genes are given only for firm matches.

v_gene: TRBV11-2
d_gene: NA
j_gene: TRBJ1-3
CDR3aa: CASGSGRGNTIYF

v_gene: TRBV5-1
d_gene: NA
j_gene: TRBJ1-1
CDR3aa: CASSRVGGAPLTEAFF

v_gene: TRBV9
d_gene: NA
j_gene: TRBJ2-3
CDR3aa: CASSVSPLTDTQYF

v_gene: TRBV7-3
d_gene: NA
j_gene: TRBJ2-4
CDR3aa: CASSLTGGKNIQYF

v_gene: TRBV9
d_gene: TRBD1
j_gene: TRBJ1-5
CDR3aa: CASGTGFLQPQHF

v_gene: TRBV5-1
d_gene: NA
j_gene: TRBJ2-1
CDR3aa: CASSSFKSGDNEQFF

v_gene: TRBV12-5
d_gene: NA
j_gene: TRBJ2-7
CDR3aa: CASGLPRVYEQYF

v_gene: TRBV4-1
d_gene: TRBD2
j_gene: TRBJ2-1
CDR3aa: CASSQDNSGRANEQFF

v_gene: TRBV28
d_gene: TRBD2
j_gene: TRBJ2-3
CDR3aa: CASTFPGGGTDTQYF

v_gene: TRBV29-1
d_gene: NA
j_gene: TRBJ2-7
CDR3aa: CSVEIYQYEQYF

v_gene: TRBV7-8
d_gene: NA
j_gene: TRBJ1-2
CDR3aa: CASRRDSNYGYTF

v_gene: TRBV27
d_gene: TRBD2
j_gene: TRBJ2-5
CDR3aa: CASRGRSGSRETQYF

v_gene: TRBV7-8
d_gene: NA
j_gene: TRBJ1-1
CDR3aa: CASSLDSYTEAFF

v_gene: TRBV28
d_gene: NA
j_gene: TRBJ1-5
CDR3aa: CASSLLLGSNQPQHF

v_gene: TRBV5-6
d_gene: TRBD1
j_gene: TRBJ2-7
CDR3aa: CASSSTGGYAYEQYF

v_gene: TRBV19
d_gene: NA
j_gene: TRBJ2-6
CDR3aa: CASSIPSSGANVLTF

v_gene: TRBV6-1
d_gene: TRBD1
j_gene: TRBJ1-5
CDR3aa: CASRGDRGSNQPQHF

v_gene: TRBV28
d_gene: NA
j_gene: TRBJ1-4
CDR3aa: CASSLGSEKLFF

v_gene: TRBV6-1
d_gene: NA
j_gene: TRBJ1-1
CDR3aa: CASRAGGDTEAFF

v_gene: TRBV19
d_gene: TRBD1
j_gene: TRBJ2-2
CDR3aa: CASSRGTGFNTGELFF